Below, one TCR beta chain is given with its context. The antigen is undetermined. Clones were read by immunoSEQ multiplex PCR, and TCRdb kept only the in-frame ones, dropping some. The data contain fewer than 55,000 clones, 81% of them seen just once; the ten biggest clones take up approximately 4.1%. These data belong to a study of T cells in tumors after PD-1 blockade. Looking at the study overall: Excluded were patients with checkpoint blockade, immunosuppressants, or radiotherapy or other anti-cancer therapy within 4 weeks. General study results and limits: Peripheral recruitment is suggested, as some novel exhausted tumor clones were in pre-treatment blood.

Template: tumor biopsy or peripheral blood genomic DNA, about 550-6,500 ng per sample. V lost 5 bases, J lost 12 bases, and 22 bases lay in between. CDR3 length: 15 residues. Per germline, CDR1 LNHDA and CDR2 SQIVND (reference sequence). The TCR sequence derives from a human donor with basal cell carcinoma. The chain couples TRBV19 to TRBJ1-4; the D is unclear. The material was PBMCs, obtained before anti-PD-1 treatment. The chain's CDR3 is CASSPRTDTRRELFF. The DNA of the CDR3 is TGTGCCAGTAGTCCTCGGACCGATACGCGGAGGGAACTGTTTTTT.